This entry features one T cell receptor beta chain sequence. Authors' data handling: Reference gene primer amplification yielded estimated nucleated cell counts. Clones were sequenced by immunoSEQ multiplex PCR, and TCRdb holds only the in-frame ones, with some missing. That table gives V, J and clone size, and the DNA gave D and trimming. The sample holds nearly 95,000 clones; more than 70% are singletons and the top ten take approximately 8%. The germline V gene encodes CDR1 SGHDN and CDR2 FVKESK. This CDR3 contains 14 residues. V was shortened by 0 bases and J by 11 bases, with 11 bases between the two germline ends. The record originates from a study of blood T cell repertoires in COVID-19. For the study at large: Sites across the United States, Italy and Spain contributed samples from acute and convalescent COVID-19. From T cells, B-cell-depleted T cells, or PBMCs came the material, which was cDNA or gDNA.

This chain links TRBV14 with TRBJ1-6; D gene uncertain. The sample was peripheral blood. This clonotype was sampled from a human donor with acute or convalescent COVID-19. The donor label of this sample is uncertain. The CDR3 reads CASSQDPGGTPLHF. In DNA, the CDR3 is TGTGCCAGCAGCCAAGACCCAGGTGGAACACCCCTCCACTTT.